These 9 T cell receptor beta chains were sequenced from one sample in a study of blood T cell repertoires in COVID-19. Data came from immunoSEQ multiplex PCR; TCRdb stores just in-frame clones and leaves some out. This table has 490,000 or so clones, less than 90% appearing once. Sequencing was performed on PBMCs or T cells enriched from blood (not recorded which). These TCRs come from a woman aged 55-75 years who had recovered from COVID-19.

This chain joins TRBV4-1 and TRBJ1-1; perhaps TRBD1 as D (6 bases). V was clipped by 2 bases and J by 3 bases, with 13 bases between them. There are 15 residues in the CDR3. Germline CDR1 reads MGHRA; CDR2 reads YSYEKL. CDR3 DNA sequence: TGCGCCAGCAGCCAACTGGGGGGGCGAGACACTGAAGCTTTCTTT. Amino acids: CASSQLGGRDTEAFF.

For the CDR3, the DNA is TGTGCCAGCAGCCCCCCCTTAAGGACACAAGGAAACACCATATATTTT. It codes for CASSPPLRTQGNTIYF. This chain connects TRBV6-6 to TRBJ1-3; D may be TRBD1 (5 bases). The ends were cut back, 6 bases at V and 4 bases at J, with 19 bases in the middle. This CDR3 is built from 16 residues. In germline, CDR1 is MNHNY, CDR2 SVGAGI (reference sequence).

This clone was found a few times. Within the sample, other DNA sequences also encode this same CDR3. The chain joins TRBV5-1 to TRBJ1-6; the match to TRBD1 covers 8 bases. The CDR3 sequence is 14 residues long. V dropped 3 bases and J dropped 8; count of bases not matched to a gene: 4. CDR1 SGHRS and CDR2 YFSETQ come from the germline V gene. CDR3 nucleotides: TGCGCCAGCAGCTCAGGACAGGGTGATTCACCCCTCCACTTT. It is translated as CASSSGQGDSPLHF.

J is TRBJ2-1 and V is TRBV2; 10 bases are a match to TRBD2. The CDR3 runs 15 residues. Germline V CDR1 and CDR2: SNHLY, FYNNEI. Trimming removed 2 bases from V and 8 bases from J; junction bases left unmatched: 6. CDR3 nucleotide sequence: TGTGCCAGCAGTGAAATGAGCGGGGGGGCCTATGAGCAGTTCTTC. The encoded protein is CASSEMSGGAYEQFF.

Here the CDR3 reads CASSEPGLATDTQYF. The CDR3, as DNA: TGCGCCAGCAGTGAGCCGGGACTAGCGACAGATACGCAGTATTTT. The rearrangement links TRBV10-1 to TRBJ2-3, with TRBD2 matching 10 bases. The germline V gene encodes CDR1 WNHNN and CDR2 SYGVQD (reference sequence). There are 15 residues in the CDR3. V lost 2 bases to trimming and J lost 3 bases; unmatched junction nucleotides: 2.

This sequence joins TRBV4-2 and TRBJ1-4; D ambiguous. CDR1 is LGHNA, CDR2 YNFKEQ, per germline. The CDR3 runs to 13 residues. The V end lost 3 bases, the J end lost 5 bases, and 7 bases lay between the germline ends. The CDR3 sequence is CASSQTGNEKLFF. The DNA for the CDR3 is TGTGCCAGCAGCCAGACTGGGAATGAAAAACTGTTTTTT.

The chain links TRBV30 to TRBJ2-6, with 8 bases identical to TRBD1. CDR3 length equals 17 residues. Germline-derived CDR1 and CDR2 are GTSNPN and SVGIG (reference sequence). V was pared by 1 base and J by 2 bases, with 7 bases of the junction left unmatched. For the CDR3, the DNA is TGTGCCTGGAGTGCGATGTTGACAGGGGCTGGGGCCAACGTCCTGACTTTC. Translating it yields CAWSAMLTGAGANVLTF. The full variable domain, rest sourced from reference TRBV30 and TRBJ2-6, is SQTIHQWPATLVQPVGSPLSLECTVEGTSNPNLYWYRQAAGRGLQLLFYSVGIGQISSEVPQNLSASRPQDRQFILSSKKLLLSDSGFYLCAWSAMLTGAGANVLTFGAGSRLTVL.

This clone was recorded only once. V gene TRBV27 combines with J gene TRBJ2-1; a weak D match, TRBD1 (6 bases). The ends were cut back, 4 bases at V and 7 bases at J, with 23 bases in the middle. This CDR3 spans 17 amino acids. The germline CDR1 and CDR2 sequences are MNHEY and SMNVEV (reference sequence). The CDR3 sequence: CASSSTGFPTVSNEQFF. DNA of the CDR3: TGTGCCAGCAGTTCGACAGGTTTCCCTACTGTATCGAATGAGCAGTTCTTC.

The chain joins TRBV7-7 to TRBJ2-2; D not resolved. Trimming cost V 1 base and J 0 bases, with 9 bases left between them. The CDR3 is 16 residues long. Germline loops: CDR1 SSHAT, CDR2 FNYEAQ (reference sequence). The CDR3 loop is CASSLVRSSNTGELFF. The CDR3 DNA reads TGTGCCAGCAGCTTAGTTAGGAGTTCGAACACCGGGGAGCTGTTTTTT. Together with reference TRBV7-7 and TRBJ2-2, the CDR3 gives the full variable domain: GAGVSQSPRYKVTKRGQDVTLRCDPISSHATLYWYQQALGQGPEFLTYFNYEAQPDKSGLPSDRFSAERPEGSISTLTIQRTEQRDSAMYRCASSLVRSSNTGELFFGEGSRLTVL.